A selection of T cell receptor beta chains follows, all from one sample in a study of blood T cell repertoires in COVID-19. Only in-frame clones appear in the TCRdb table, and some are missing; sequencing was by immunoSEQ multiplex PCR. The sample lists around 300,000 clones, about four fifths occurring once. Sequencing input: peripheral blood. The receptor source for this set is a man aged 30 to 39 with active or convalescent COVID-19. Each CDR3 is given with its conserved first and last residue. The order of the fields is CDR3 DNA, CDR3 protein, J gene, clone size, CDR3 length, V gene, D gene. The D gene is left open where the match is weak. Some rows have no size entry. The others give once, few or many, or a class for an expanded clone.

cdr3_nt: TGTGCCAGTAGGGGCCGGAGGGAGAGTCAGCCCCAGCATTTT
cdr3_aa: CASRGRRESQPQHF
j_call: TRBJ1-5
clone_size: .
cdr3_length: 14
v_call: TRBV19
d_call: .

cdr3_nt: TGTGCCAGCAGCCCTGTGGGGGGCGGGGAGCTGTTTTTT
cdr3_aa: CASSPVGGGELFF
j_call: TRBJ2-2
clone_size: .
cdr3_length: 13
v_call: TRBV9
d_call: .

cdr3_nt: TGTGCCAGCAGAAAAACAGGGGGGATTAATGAAAAACTGTTTTTT
cdr3_aa: CASRKTGGINEKLFF
j_call: TRBJ1-4
clone_size: .
cdr3_length: 15
v_call: TRBV6-5
d_call: TRBD1

cdr3_nt: TGTGCCAGCAGCTTCCTACTAGCGGGTTCCTACAATGAGCAGTTCTTC
cdr3_aa: CASSFLLAGSYNEQFF
j_call: TRBJ2-1
clone_size: .
cdr3_length: 16
v_call: TRBV5-4
d_call: TRBD2

cdr3_nt: TGTGCCAGCAGCCTAGTTTCGGACAGCTACGAGCAGTACTTC
cdr3_aa: CASSLVSDSYEQYF
j_call: TRBJ2-7
clone_size: few
cdr3_length: 14
v_call: TRBV14
d_call: .

cdr3_nt: TGTGCCAGCAGCCCCCGACAGGGTCAAGGCTACACCTTC
cdr3_aa: CASSPRQGQGYTF
j_call: TRBJ1-2
clone_size: .
cdr3_length: 13
v_call: TRBV7-9
d_call: TRBD1

cdr3_nt: TGTGCCAGCAGTGATCGGACAGGGCTCCAGCCCCAGCATTTT
cdr3_aa: CASSDRTGLQPQHF
j_call: TRBJ1-5
clone_size: .
cdr3_length: 14
v_call: TRBV27
d_call: TRBD1

cdr3_nt: TGTGCCAGTAGTATAGATAGTTGGGACAGGGAAGGATATGGCTACACCTTC
cdr3_aa: CASSIDSWDREGYGYTF
j_call: TRBJ1-2
clone_size: .
cdr3_length: 17
v_call: TRBV19
d_call: TRBD1

cdr3_nt: TGCGCCAGCAGCCCCAGGGGAAACTATGGCTACACCTTC
cdr3_aa: CASSPRGNYGYTF
j_call: TRBJ1-2
clone_size: .
cdr3_length: 13
v_call: TRBV4-1
d_call: .

cdr3_nt: TGTGCCAGCAGCCCGACAGGGTTAGCCACTGAAGCTTTCTTT
cdr3_aa: CASSPTGLATEAFF
j_call: TRBJ1-1
clone_size: .
cdr3_length: 14
v_call: TRBV2
d_call: TRBD1

cdr3_nt: TGTGCCTGGACCCCCAGGGGGTTGAACACTGAAGCTTTCTTT
cdr3_aa: CAWTPRGLNTEAFF
j_call: TRBJ1-1
clone_size: .
cdr3_length: 14
v_call: TRBV30
d_call: TRBD1

cdr3_nt: TGTGCCACCAGTGATCGCCGGACAGGGCGTTATGGCTACACCTTC
cdr3_aa: CATSDRRTGRYGYTF
j_call: TRBJ1-2
clone_size: .
cdr3_length: 15
v_call: TRBV24-1
d_call: TRBD1

cdr3_nt: TGCGCCAGCAGCCAACGACAGGGGGCCGAGCAGTACTTC
cdr3_aa: CASSQRQGAEQYF
j_call: TRBJ2-7
clone_size: .
cdr3_length: 13
v_call: TRBV4-3
d_call: TRBD1

cdr3_nt: TGTGCCAGCAGCTTGGCAGGTTCCAATTCACCCCTCCACTTT
cdr3_aa: CASSLAGSNSPLHF
j_call: TRBJ1-6
clone_size: .
cdr3_length: 14
v_call: TRBV5-4
d_call: .

cdr3_nt: TGTGCCATCAGTGAGCCAAGGACTAGTAAAAGCGGGGAGCTGTTTTTT
cdr3_aa: CAISEPRTSKSGELFF
j_call: TRBJ2-2
clone_size: many
cdr3_length: 16
v_call: TRBV10-3
d_call: TRBD2

cdr3_nt: TGTGCCAGCAGCTTTTTACAGGGGGGGGAGACCCAGTACTTC
cdr3_aa: CASSFLQGGETQYF
j_call: TRBJ2-5
clone_size: .
cdr3_length: 14
v_call: TRBV7-8
d_call: .

cdr3_nt: TGTGCCAGCAGCGGGCTAGGACTAGCGGGTACCAGCAGAGAGACCCAGTACTTC
cdr3_aa: CASSGLGLAGTSRETQYF
j_call: TRBJ2-5
clone_size: .
cdr3_length: 18
v_call: TRBV2
d_call: TRBD2

cdr3_nt: TGCGCCAGCAGCTTGGGTGGGGCCAACACTGAAGCTTTCTTT
cdr3_aa: CASSLGGANTEAFF
j_call: TRBJ1-1
clone_size: .
cdr3_length: 14
v_call: TRBV5-1
d_call: .

cdr3_nt: TGTGCCAGCAGTTACTGGACACGGAGAGATTCACCCCTCCACTTT
cdr3_aa: CASSYWTRRDSPLHF
j_call: TRBJ1-6
clone_size: .
cdr3_length: 15
v_call: TRBV6-5
d_call: .

cdr3_nt: TGTGCCGGGAGGACAGGGGGGTCTGGGGCCAACGTCCTGACTTTC
cdr3_aa: CAGRTGGSGANVLTF
j_call: TRBJ2-6
clone_size: .
cdr3_length: 15
v_call: TRBV13
d_call: TRBD1

cdr3_nt: TGTGCCACCAGTGATGCGGGGAACCAAGAGACCCAGTACTTC
cdr3_aa: CATSDAGNQETQYF
j_call: TRBJ2-5
clone_size: .
cdr3_length: 14
v_call: TRBV24-1
d_call: .

cdr3_nt: TGTGCCAGCAGCTCGCCGGCGCGGGGTTACGAGCAGTACTTC
cdr3_aa: CASSSPARGYEQYF
j_call: TRBJ2-7
clone_size: .
cdr3_length: 14
v_call: TRBV7-2
d_call: .

cdr3_nt: TGTGCCAGCAGCTTAGTGGGTAGCGGCTACGAGCAGTACTTC
cdr3_aa: CASSLVGSGYEQYF
j_call: TRBJ2-7
clone_size: .
cdr3_length: 14
v_call: TRBV7-2
d_call: .

cdr3_nt: TGTGCCAGCAGCTTGGTTTATGGGCCTGGCTACACCTTC
cdr3_aa: CASSLVYGPGYTF
j_call: TRBJ1-2
clone_size: once
cdr3_length: 13
v_call: TRBV5-6
d_call: .

cdr3_nt: TGTGCCAGCAGCTTCCGGGACAGGGGGGCAGATACGCAGTATTTT
cdr3_aa: CASSFRDRGADTQYF
j_call: TRBJ2-3
clone_size: once
cdr3_length: 15
v_call: TRBV11-2
d_call: TRBD1

cdr3_nt: TGTGCCTGGATCTCACGTGGCAGGGGCTACGAGCAGTACTTC
cdr3_aa: CAWISRGRGYEQYF
j_call: TRBJ2-7
clone_size: once
cdr3_length: 14
v_call: TRBV30
d_call: .

cdr3_nt: TGCGCCAGCAGTGAAGGTAGCAGGGGCCGCAATCAGCCCCAGCATTTT
cdr3_aa: CASSEGSRGRNQPQHF
j_call: TRBJ1-5
clone_size: .
cdr3_length: 16
v_call: TRBV10-1
d_call: .

cdr3_nt: TGTGCCAGCTCGACTAGCCGCTACAATGAGCAGTTCTTC
cdr3_aa: CASSTSRYNEQFF
j_call: TRBJ2-1
clone_size: .
cdr3_length: 13
v_call: TRBV2
d_call: TRBD2

cdr3_nt: TGTGCCAGCAGCTCTACTGAAGCTTTCTTT
cdr3_aa: CASSSTEAFF
j_call: TRBJ1-1
clone_size: once
cdr3_length: 10
v_call: TRBV7-9
d_call: .

cdr3_nt: TGTGCCAGCAAAGAGACATCGGCCGGCTACACCTTC
cdr3_aa: CASKETSAGYTF
j_call: TRBJ1-2
clone_size: once
cdr3_length: 12
v_call: TRBV21-1
d_call: .

cdr3_nt: TGTGCCACCTCCCTGGGGACAGACACTGAAGCTTTCTTT
cdr3_aa: CATSLGTDTEAFF
j_call: TRBJ1-1
clone_size: .
cdr3_length: 13
v_call: TRBV24-1
d_call: TRBD1

cdr3_nt: TGTGCCACCGGCCAACCGGGTCGTACAGATACGCAGTATTTT
cdr3_aa: CATGQPGRTDTQYF
j_call: TRBJ2-3
clone_size: .
cdr3_length: 14
v_call: TRBV6-5
d_call: .

cdr3_nt: TGTGCCAGCAGCCAAGGGGCAGCGGGAGTCAATGAGCAGTTCTTC
cdr3_aa: CASSQGAAGVNEQFF
j_call: TRBJ2-1
clone_size: .
cdr3_length: 15
v_call: TRBV4-2
d_call: TRBD2

cdr3_nt: TGTGCCAGCAGCTTAACTAGCGGGGGGTACAATGAGCAGTTCTTC
cdr3_aa: CASSLTSGGYNEQFF
j_call: TRBJ2-1
clone_size: few
cdr3_length: 15
v_call: TRBV7-3
d_call: TRBD2

cdr3_nt: TGTGCCAGCAGTTTATTCCCCCTCGGGGGCTACACCTTC
cdr3_aa: CASSLFPLGGYTF
j_call: TRBJ1-2
clone_size: .
cdr3_length: 13
v_call: TRBV28
d_call: .

cdr3_nt: TGCGCCAGCAGCCAAGACGTCCGGGACACTGAAGCTTTCTTT
cdr3_aa: CASSQDVRDTEAFF
j_call: TRBJ1-1
clone_size: .
cdr3_length: 14
v_call: TRBV4-3
d_call: .

cdr3_nt: TGTGCCAGCAGTTTATTAGGCCTTTCGGGCACTGAAGCTTTCTTT
cdr3_aa: CASSLLGLSGTEAFF
j_call: TRBJ1-1
clone_size: .
cdr3_length: 15
v_call: TRBV28
d_call: .

cdr3_nt: TGTGCCAGCAGCTCCCCCGGTGAGACAGTAGGGAATCAGCCCCAGCATTTT
cdr3_aa: CASSSPGETVGNQPQHF
j_call: TRBJ1-5
clone_size: .
cdr3_length: 17
v_call: TRBV7-2
d_call: .

cdr3_nt: TGTGCCAGCAGCGGTTCCGGGACTCCTCCCTACAATGAGCAGTTCTTC
cdr3_aa: CASSGSGTPPYNEQFF
j_call: TRBJ2-1
clone_size: .
cdr3_length: 16
v_call: TRBV9
d_call: .

cdr3_nt: TGTGCCAGCAGCTTACGGGGGTCCTACGAGCAGTACTTC
cdr3_aa: CASSLRGSYEQYF
j_call: TRBJ2-7
clone_size: .
cdr3_length: 13
v_call: TRBV7-8
d_call: .

cdr3_nt: TGTGCCAGCAGCCAATCCGGGGGACAGGGGCTTTTCTATGGCTACACCTTC
cdr3_aa: CASSQSGGQGLFYGYTF
j_call: TRBJ1-2
clone_size: .
cdr3_length: 17
v_call: TRBV7-2
d_call: TRBD1